This TCR beta chain was observed in a study of T cell responses to AZD1222 COVID-19 vaccine. The CDR3 is made up of 17 amino acids. Trimming took off 2 bases at V and 0 bases at J, with 14 bases between the two ends. Germline CDR1 and CDR2: SGHDT and YYEEEE. Overall study results and limits: Rises in breadth and depth of Spike-specific TCRs came after two AZD1222 doses.

Regarding this clone: Its antigen is unknown.

The assay was immunoSEQ multiplex PCR, and TCRdb's table has in-frame clones only and misses some. Of approximately 85,000 clones in the sample, roughly nine tenths were seen once. The rearrangement joins TRBV5-6 to TRBJ2-2, with D hard to call. The input for sequencing was peripheral blood, taken on day 0 of AZD1222 vaccination. This clonotype originated in an adult in good health. The DNA of the CDR3 is TGTGCCAGCAGCTTAGTAGGACGGTATTCGAACACCGGGGAGCTGTTTTTT. This encodes CASSLVGRYSNTGELFF.